The T cell receptor (beta chain) described here comes from a study of OX40 agonist ivuxolimab in advanced cancers. Turning to the study itself: Treatment of patients was with ivuxolimab, an agonistic anti-OX40 (CD134) antibody. Study conclusions and caveats: More expanded clones were found, on average, in CD8+ than in CD4+ T cells.

V was clipped by 2 bases and J by 0 bases; unmatched bases: 2. Looked up from germline, CDR1 is SGHRS and CDR2 is YFSETQ. This CDR3 has 14 amino acids. TCRdb keeps only in-frame clones here, not all; method: immunoSEQ multiplex PCR. The sample includes 30,000 to 40,000 clones, roughly 80% of them seen just once. This clone showed up just once. The antigen is unknown. V usage is TRBV5-1 and J usage is TRBJ2-7; 7 nucleotides agree with TRBD2. This sequence originates from an adult with an advanced solid tumor such as melanoma, head and neck, liver or kidney cancer. This material consisted of CD4+ or CD8+ T cells sorted from blood, taken in a trial of the OX40 agonist ivuxolimab. Here the CDR3 DNA reads TGCGCCAGCAGCTTTGGACTAGGCTCCTACGAGCAGTACTTC. This gives the protein CASSFGLGSYEQYF.